Each of the 24 T cell receptor beta chains below was sequenced from the same sample in a study of Graves' ophthalmopathy and Graves' hyperthyroidism. RNA transcripts yielded amplified TCR beta CDR3 regions. First-round RT-PCR relied on HTBI primers, and a second-round multiplex PCR came next. TCRdb itself ran the multiplex PCR reads through MiXCR, one entry per CDR3 protein. The table has fewer than 650,000 distinct CDR3 sequences, 22% seen once. Sequencing was done on a sample of peripheral blood. The receptors stem from a woman aged 18 to 35 with stable Graves' hyperthyroidism. Some clones in this sample may be carry-over from other donors' samples.

This clonotype was seen ten or more times. At one end, the junction sequence differs from germline, possibly due to a read error. The rearrangement uses TRBV5-1 and TRBJ1-1; D ambiguous. Per germline, CDR1 SGHRS and CDR2 YFSETQ. There are 13 residues in the CDR3. The CDR3 spells CASTPVGNTEAFF. The CDR3 DNA reads as TGTGCCAGCACCCCTGTGGGGAACACTGAAGCTTTCTTT.

As regards this clonotype: It may be a read error: a sequence one base away is much more abundant. The chain's CDR3 is CASRWTGGHHEQCF. In DNA form, the CDR3 reads TGTGCCAGTAGATGGACAGGGGGACACCACGAGCAGTGCTTC. This chain connects TRBV19 to TRBJ2-7; 10 bases match TRBD1. The CDR3 consists of 14 residues. Germline V CDR1 and CDR2: LNHDA, SQIVND (reference sequence).

V usage is TRBV6-1 and J usage is TRBJ1-2, with a tentative D call TRBD1 (5 bases). Per the germline V gene, CDR1 is MNHNS and CDR2 is SASEGT. The CDR3 is 14 residues long. Trimming removed 4 bases at V and 1 base at J, with 10 bases between. In DNA, the CDR3 is TGTGCCAGCAGTGTAAACAGGATTAACTATGGCTACACCTTC. This encodes CASSVNRINYGYTF.

This clonotype was seen ten or more times. The V call is TRBV30, the J call TRBJ1-2; D may be TRBD1 (6 bases). The V gene's germline CDR1 is GTSNPN and CDR2 SVGIG (reference sequence). The V end lost 1 base, the J end lost 6 bases, and 18 bases lay between the germline ends. This CDR3 contains 15 residues. In DNA form, the CDR3 reads TGTGCCTGGAGTGCACGCCGGGGGGGCGCCAATGGCTACACCTTC. Amino acids: CAWSARRGGANGYTF.

This clonotype came up many times. The chain links TRBV20-1 to TRBJ2-5; no clear D. From germline, CDR1 is DFQATT and CDR2 SNEGSKA (reference sequence). The CDR3 has 16 residues. The ends were cut back, 3 bases at V and 1 base at J, with 18 bases in the middle. Written as DNA, the CDR3 is TGCAGTGCTAGGAGTTTACAGCGAAGGTCCCAAGAGACCCAGTACTTC. Protein: CSARSLQRRSQETQYF.

In this sample, this clonotype turned up many times. The chain joins TRBV6-4 to TRBJ1-5; 7 bases match TRBD1. The ends lost 0 bases at V and 0 bases at J; junction bases unmatched: 5. CDR3 length equals 17 residues. The V gene's germline CDR1 is MRHNA and CDR2 SNTAGT. For the CDR3, the DNA is TGTGCCAGCAGTGACTCGAGGGGGCGGGTTAGCAATCAGCCCCAGCATTTT. It encodes CASSDSRGRVSNQPQHF.

V and J are TRBV30 and TRBJ1-1; no clear D gene. V lost 0 bases, J lost 5 bases, and 10 bases lay in between. The CDR3 is 13 residues long. Germline CDR1 reads GTSNPN; CDR2 reads SVGIG (reference sequence). CDR3 coding DNA: TGTGCCTGGAGTGTAGGAGGAGGGACTGAAGCTTTCTTT. It translates to CAWSVGGGTEAFF.

The table lists this clonotype with many counts. Germline is not matched at one junction end, which may reflect a read error. The chain has TRBV15 and TRBJ1-2, with no clear D. The CDR3 covers 13 residues. CDR1 and CDR2 from the germline V gene are LNHNV and YYDKDF (reference sequence). CDR3 region: CATSGERRDGYTF. The CDR3 region has the DNA TGTGCCACCAGCGGAGAGAGGAGGGATGGCTACACCTTC.

This chain joins TRBV2 and TRBJ2-7; TRBD1 agrees at 7 bases. With V trimmed by 8 bases and J by 6 bases, 10 bases remained unmatched. This CDR3 contains 13 residues. Germline CDR1 reads SNHLY; CDR2 reads FYNNEI. DNA of the CDR3: TGTGCCAGCTATACGACAGGGCGGTTCGAGCAGTACTTC. Translation: CASYTTGRFEQYF. The variable domain in full, completed from reference TRBV2 and TRBJ2-7, reads EPEVTQTPSHQVTQMGQEVILRCVPISNHLYFYWYRQILGQKVEFLVSFYNNEISEKSEIFDDQFSVERPDGSNFTLKIRSTKLEDSAMYFCASYTTGRFEQYFGPGTRLTVT.

The chain employs TRBV25-1 and TRBJ2-2; 8 bases agree with TRBD2. V gave up 6 bases and J gave up 5 bases; unmatched junction bases: 23. The CDR3 loop spans 20 amino acids. Per the germline V gene, CDR1 is MGHDK and CDR2 is SYGVNS. The CDR3 bases are TGTGCCAGCAGCCCTGCTAGTAGTAGCGGGATAGGAGGGGAAACCGGGGAGCTGTTTTTT. It encodes CASSPASSSGIGGETGELFF.

This clonotype was counted a few times. The final CDR3 position lacks the conserved phenylalanine or tryptophan, pointing to a likely read error. This chain connects TRBV3-1 to TRBJ1-6; no reliable D call. The CDR3 is 11 residues long. Germline V gene data show CDR1 as LGHDT and CDR2 as YNNKEL (reference sequence). V dropped 3 bases and J dropped 6 bases, with 0 bases sitting between them. CDR3 coding DNA: TGTGCCAGCAGCCATAATTCACCCCTCCACCTT. Encoded protein: CASSHNSPLHL.

This chain connects TRBV24-1 to TRBJ2-5; D is possibly TRBD2 (6 bases). The CDR3 covers 15 residues. The V gene's germline CDR1 is KGHDR and CDR2 SFDVKD. V was pared by 3 bases and J by 4 bases, with 14 bases between. The CDR3 nucleotides are TGTGCCACCAGTGATCCCGAGGGACTTGGAGAGACCCAGTACTTC. The encoded protein is CATSDPEGLGETQYF.

Many counts were recorded for this clonotype. The V and J genes are TRBV6-1 and TRBJ2-7; no definite D call. CDR3 size: 16 residues. Germline V gene data show CDR1 as MNHNS and CDR2 as SASEGT. V dropped 8 bases and J dropped 3 bases, with 23 bases sitting between them. CDR3 residues: CASPLISRVIGYEQYF. DNA for the CDR3: TGTGCCAGCCCACTAATTTCTAGGGTGATTGGCTACGAGCAGTACTTC.

This clonotype was recorded at least ten times. This rearrangement joins TRBV12-3 or TRBV12-4 to TRBJ1-2; no firm D call. V was shortened by 2 bases and J by 6 bases, with 16 bases between the two germline ends. The CDR3 loop spans 15 amino acids. CDR3 amino acids: CASSLTRVARHGYTF. The CDR3 DNA reads as TGTGCCAGCAGTTTAACCCGAGTGGCCCGGCATGGCTACACCTTC.

This chain connects TRBV11-2 to TRBJ2-2, with D tentatively TRBD1 (5 bases). This CDR3 has 16 amino acids. The germline gives CDR1 SGHAT, CDR2 FQNNGV. Trimming took 5 bases from V and 0 from J, leaving 13 bases between them. CDR3 sequence: CASSPGWSANTGELFF. The CDR3, as DNA: TGTGCCAGCAGCCCAGGGTGGTCCGCGAACACCGGGGAGCTGTTTTTT. Using reference TRBV11-2 and TRBJ2-2 for the parts outside the CDR3, the full variable domain is EAGVAQSPRYKIIEKRQSVAFWCNPISGHATLYWYQQILGQGPKLLIQFQNNGVVDDSQLPKDRFSAERLKGVDSTLKIQPAKLEDSAVYLCASSPGWSANTGELFFGEGSRLTVL.

This clonotype was observed many times. The V call is TRBV7-6, the J call TRBJ1-1, with D possibly being TRBD1 (5 bases). This CDR3 region has 15 residues. Germline-derived CDR1 and CDR2 are SGHVS and FNYEAQ. Trimming shortened V by 5 bases and J by 1 base, and 14 bases separated the two germline ends. CDR3 region: CASSPSWGSNTEAFF. CDR3 bases: TGTGCCAGCAGCCCTAGTTGGGGCTCGAACACTGAAGCTTTCTTT.

This clonotype was seen repeatedly, ten times or more. The J gene is TRBJ2-5, the V gene TRBV12-3 or TRBV12-4, with 10 positions matching TRBD1. With 6 bases clipped from V and 4 bases from J, the junction kept 5 bases outside the gene matches. CDR3 length equals 14 residues. The CDR3 sequence is CASSVGTGVETQYF. The CDR3 DNA reads as TGTGCCAGCAGCGTGGGGACAGGGGTAGAGACCCAGTACTTC.

About this clonotype itself: A much more abundant neighbour one base away suggests this may be a read error. V and J are TRBV20-1 and TRBJ2-5, with 8 bases identical to TRBD2. Germline V gives CDR1 DFQATT, CDR2 SNEGSKA (reference sequence). This CDR3 comprises 14 residues. CDR3 nucleotides: TGCAGTGCTAGAGCGGCGGGGCGGGAGGAGACCCAGCACTTC. Amino acid sequence: CSARAAGREETQHF.

This chain uses TRBV18 with TRBJ1-1; D is unresolved. The germline V gene encodes CDR1 KGHSH and CDR2 LQKENI. This CDR3 spans 13 amino acids. V shed 3 bases and J shed 4 bases, with 9 bases lying between them. In DNA, the CDR3 is TGTGCCAGCTCACCTGAACAGATCACTGAAGCTTTCTTT. Translation: CASSPEQITEAFF.

In this sample, this clonotype turned up many times. This chain joins TRBV19 and TRBJ1-2; 7 bases match TRBD1. V gave up 5 bases and J gave up 8 bases; unmatched junction bases: 8. Germline V gene data show CDR1 as LNHDA and CDR2 as SQIVND (reference sequence). The CDR3 runs to 13 residues. The CDR3 nucleotides are TGTGCCAGTAGTTCGAGCAGGGGGAGCGGCTACACCTTC. Protein product: CASSSSRGSGYTF.

V and J are TRBV12-3 or TRBV12-4 and TRBJ2-7; the D gene is possibly TRBD1 (5 bases). Trimming took 6 bases from V and 5 from J, leaving 17 bases between them. This CDR3 has 14 residues. CDR3 DNA sequence: TGTGCCAGCAGCCCCGTCCAGGGTTTCCACGAGCAGTACTTC. It translates to CASSPVQGFHEQYF.

CDR3 DNA: TGTGCCAGCAGTTTTGGCCCTACCTACGAGCAGTACTTC. Translation gives CASSFGPTYEQYF. The V and J genes are TRBV12-3 or TRBV12-4 and TRBJ2-7, with no clear D. The V and J ends lost 3 bases and 2 bases respectively, with 8 bases between them. The CDR3 spans 13 residues.

This clonotype was detected ten times or more. V gene TRBV6-5 combines with J gene TRBJ1-5; D is possibly TRBD1 (6 bases). This CDR3 region has 15 residues. The V gene lost 0 bases and the J gene lost 2 bases, with 8 bases spanning the gap. Germline CDR1 MNHEY, CDR2 SVGAGI. CDR3 coding DNA: TGTGCCAGCAGTTACTCGAAGGGGGGCAATCAGCCCCAGCATTTT. Its protein product is CASSYSKGGNQPQHF.

This clonotype appeared many times. The chain combines TRBV12-3 or TRBV12-4 with TRBJ1-2; D possibly corresponds to TRBD1 (5 bases). V lost 6 bases and J 3 bases, leaving 11 bases between the germline ends. The CDR3 covers 13 residues. In DNA, the CDR3 is TGTGCCAGCAGCTTGCGGGGGGACTATGGCTACACCTTC. Translating it yields CASSLRGDYGYTF.